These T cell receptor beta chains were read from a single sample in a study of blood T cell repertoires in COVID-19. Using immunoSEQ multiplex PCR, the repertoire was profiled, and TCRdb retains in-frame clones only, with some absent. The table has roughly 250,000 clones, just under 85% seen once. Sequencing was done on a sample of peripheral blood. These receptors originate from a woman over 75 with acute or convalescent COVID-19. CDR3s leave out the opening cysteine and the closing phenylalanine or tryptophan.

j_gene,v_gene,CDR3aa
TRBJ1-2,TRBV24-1,ATSESTRSGYT
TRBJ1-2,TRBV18,ASSPLDNFHGYT
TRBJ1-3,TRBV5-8,ASRATGSLDTIY
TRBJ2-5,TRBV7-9,ASSSTGGPQY
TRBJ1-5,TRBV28,ASSLQGRIGNQPQH
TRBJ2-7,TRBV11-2,ASSLKFYEQY
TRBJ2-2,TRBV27,ASSFGTSGGAGTGELF
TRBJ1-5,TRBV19,ASSTKTGGQPQH
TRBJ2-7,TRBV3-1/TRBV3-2,ASSQVGGFNEQY
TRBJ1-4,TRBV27,ASRPVGLENEKLF
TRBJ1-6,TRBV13,ASSLGGGSGSPLH
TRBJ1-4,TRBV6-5,ASSYSPPGGGEKLF
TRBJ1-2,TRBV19,ASSTVTDTYGYT
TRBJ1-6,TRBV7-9,ASSRGGVSYNSPLH
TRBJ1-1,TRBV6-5,ATSTGRNTEAF